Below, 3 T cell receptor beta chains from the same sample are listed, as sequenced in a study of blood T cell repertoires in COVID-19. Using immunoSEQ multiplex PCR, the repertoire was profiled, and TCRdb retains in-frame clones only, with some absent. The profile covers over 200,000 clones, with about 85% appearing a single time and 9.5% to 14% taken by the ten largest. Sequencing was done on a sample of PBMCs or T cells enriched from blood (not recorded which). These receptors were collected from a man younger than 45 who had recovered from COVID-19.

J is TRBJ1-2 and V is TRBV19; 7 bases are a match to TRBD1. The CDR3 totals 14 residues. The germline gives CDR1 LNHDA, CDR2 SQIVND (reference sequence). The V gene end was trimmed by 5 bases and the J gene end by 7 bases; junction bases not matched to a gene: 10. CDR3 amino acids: CASSASGTACGYTF. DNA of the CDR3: TGTGCCAGTAGTGCCTCGGGGACAGCCTGTGGCTACACCTTC. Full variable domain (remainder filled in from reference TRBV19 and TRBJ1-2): DGGITQSPKYLFRKEGQNVTLSCEQNLNHDAMYWYRQDPGQGLRLIYYSQIVNDFQKGDIAEGYSVSREKKESFPLTVTSAQKNPTAFYLCASSASGTACGYTFGSGTRLTVV.

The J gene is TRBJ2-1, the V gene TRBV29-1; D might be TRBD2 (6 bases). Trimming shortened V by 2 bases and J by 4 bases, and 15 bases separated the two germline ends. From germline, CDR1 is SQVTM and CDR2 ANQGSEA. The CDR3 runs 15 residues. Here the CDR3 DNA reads TGCAGCGTTGAAAGGCCTCATAGCGGATACAATGAGCAGTTCTTC. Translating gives CSVERPHSGYNEQFF.

CDR3 in DNA: TGTGCCAGCTCACCAGCTATTGGTGGGAACACTGAAGCTTTCTTT. Translated, it gives CASSPAIGGNTEAFF. The chain recombines TRBV18 with TRBJ1-1; D unclear. The CDR3 spans 15 residues. Germline V CDR1 and CDR2: KGHSH, LQKENI. The V gene lost 2 bases and the J gene lost 1 base, with 11 bases spanning the gap.